This TCR beta chain came from a study of blood T cell repertoires in COVID-19. With V trimmed by 9 bases and J by 9 bases, 16 bases remained unmatched. CDR1 and CDR2 (germline): KGHDR, SFDVKD. This CDR3 region has 15 residues. Measured with immunoSEQ multiplex PCR; TCRdb has only the in-frame clones, and not every one. Here the sample spans 98,000 or so clones, roughly 89% being singletons. The V gene is TRBV24-1, the J gene TRBJ2-1, with 7 nucleotides matching TRBD1. The receptor was derived from a human donor in a cohort sampled during active COVID-19. Sequenced sample: peripheral blood. The CDR3 here is CATSNSGRGLGEQFF. The CDR3 DNA follows: TGTGCCACCTCCAACTCGGGTAGGGGGCTGGGTGAGCAGTTCTTC.